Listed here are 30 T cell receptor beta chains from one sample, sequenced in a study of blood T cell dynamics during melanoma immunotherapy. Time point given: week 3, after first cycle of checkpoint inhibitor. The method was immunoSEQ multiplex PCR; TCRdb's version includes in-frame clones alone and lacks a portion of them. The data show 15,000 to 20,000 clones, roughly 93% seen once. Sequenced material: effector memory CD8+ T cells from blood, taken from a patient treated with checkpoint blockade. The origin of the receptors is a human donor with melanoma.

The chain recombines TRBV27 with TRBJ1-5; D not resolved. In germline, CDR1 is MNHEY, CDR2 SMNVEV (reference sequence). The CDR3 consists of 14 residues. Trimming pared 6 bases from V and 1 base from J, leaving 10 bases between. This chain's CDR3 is CASSLGQSNQPQHF. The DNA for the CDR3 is TGTGCCAGCAGCTTGGGCCAGAGCAATCAGCCCCAGCATTTT.

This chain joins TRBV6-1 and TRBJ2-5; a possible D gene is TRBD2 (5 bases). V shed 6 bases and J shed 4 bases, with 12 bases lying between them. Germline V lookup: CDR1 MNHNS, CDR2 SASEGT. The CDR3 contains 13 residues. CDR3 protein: CASSPHEGETQYF. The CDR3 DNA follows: TGTGCCAGCAGCCCCCATGAGGGAGAGACCCAGTACTTC.

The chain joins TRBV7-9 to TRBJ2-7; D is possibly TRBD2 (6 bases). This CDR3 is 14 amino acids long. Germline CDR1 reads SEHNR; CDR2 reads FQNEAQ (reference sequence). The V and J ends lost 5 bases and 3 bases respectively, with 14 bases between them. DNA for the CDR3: TGTGCCAGCAGCAGCGGGCGGGCCCTCTACGAGCAGTACTTC. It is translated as CASSSGRALYEQYF.

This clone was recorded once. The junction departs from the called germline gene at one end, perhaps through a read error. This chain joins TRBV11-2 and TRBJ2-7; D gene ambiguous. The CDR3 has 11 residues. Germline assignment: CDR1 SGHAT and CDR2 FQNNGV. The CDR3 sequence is CASSLEPEQYF. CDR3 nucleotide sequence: TGTGCCAGCAGCCTAGAGCCCGAGCAGTACTTC.

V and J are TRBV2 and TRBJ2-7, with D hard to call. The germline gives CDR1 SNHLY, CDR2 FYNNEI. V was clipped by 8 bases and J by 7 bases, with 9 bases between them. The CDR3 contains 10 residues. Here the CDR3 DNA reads TGTGCCAGCGGAGCCAAGGAGCAGTACTTC. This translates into CASGAKEQYF.

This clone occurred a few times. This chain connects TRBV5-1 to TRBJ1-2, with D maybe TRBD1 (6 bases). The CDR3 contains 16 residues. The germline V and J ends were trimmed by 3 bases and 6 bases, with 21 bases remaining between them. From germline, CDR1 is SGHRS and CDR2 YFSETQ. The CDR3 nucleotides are TGCGCCAGCAGCTGGGTAGAGGACAGTTGGGGAGATGGCTACACCTTC. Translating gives CASSWVEDSWGDGYTF. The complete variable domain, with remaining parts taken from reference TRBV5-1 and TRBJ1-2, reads KAGVTQTPRYLIKTRGQQVTLSCSPISGHRSVSWYQQTPGQGLQFLFEYFSETQRNKGNFPGRFSGRQFSNSRSEMNVSTLELGDSALYLCASSWVEDSWGDGYTFGSGTRLTVV.

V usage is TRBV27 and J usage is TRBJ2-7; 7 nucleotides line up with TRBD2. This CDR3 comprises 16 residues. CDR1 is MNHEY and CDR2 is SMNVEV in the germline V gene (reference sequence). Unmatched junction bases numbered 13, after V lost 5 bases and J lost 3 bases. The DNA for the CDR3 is TGTGCCAGCAGTCCGTCAGCGGGAAAACTATACTACGAGCAGTACTTC. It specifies CASSPSAGKLYYEQYF.

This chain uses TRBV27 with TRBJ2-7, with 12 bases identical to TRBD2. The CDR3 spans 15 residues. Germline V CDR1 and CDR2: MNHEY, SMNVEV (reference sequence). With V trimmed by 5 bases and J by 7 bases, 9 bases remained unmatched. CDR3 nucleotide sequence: TGTGCCAGCAGTCTCCGACTAGCGGGAGCAGGTGAGCAGTACTTC. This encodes CASSLRLAGAGEQYF.

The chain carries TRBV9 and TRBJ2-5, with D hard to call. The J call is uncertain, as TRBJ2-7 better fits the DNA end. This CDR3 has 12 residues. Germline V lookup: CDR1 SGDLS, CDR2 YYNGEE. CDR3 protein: CASSHNSYEQYF. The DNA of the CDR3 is TGTGCCAGCAGTCATAACTCCTACGAGCAGTACTTC.

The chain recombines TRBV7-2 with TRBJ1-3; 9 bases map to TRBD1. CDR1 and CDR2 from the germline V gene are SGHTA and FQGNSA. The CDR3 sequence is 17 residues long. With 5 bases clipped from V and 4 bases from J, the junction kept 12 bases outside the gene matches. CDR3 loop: CASSAGTGPLRGNTIYF. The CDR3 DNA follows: TGTGCCAGCAGCGCCGGGACAGGGCCTCTTCGGGGAAACACCATATATTTT.

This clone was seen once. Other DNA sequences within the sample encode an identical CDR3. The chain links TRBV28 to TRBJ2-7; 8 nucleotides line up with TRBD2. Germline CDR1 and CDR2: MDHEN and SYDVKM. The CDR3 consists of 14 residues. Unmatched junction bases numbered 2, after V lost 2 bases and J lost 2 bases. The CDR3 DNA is TGTGCCAGCAGTTTACTAGCGGGCGCCTACGAGCAGTACTTC. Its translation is CASSLLAGAYEQYF.

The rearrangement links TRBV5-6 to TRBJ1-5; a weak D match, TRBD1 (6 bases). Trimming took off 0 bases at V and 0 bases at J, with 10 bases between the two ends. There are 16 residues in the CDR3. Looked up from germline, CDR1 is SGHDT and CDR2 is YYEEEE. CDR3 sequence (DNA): TGTGCCAGCAGCTTGGAGGACAGTTATAGCAATCAGCCCCAGCATTTT. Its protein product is CASSLEDSYSNQPQHF.

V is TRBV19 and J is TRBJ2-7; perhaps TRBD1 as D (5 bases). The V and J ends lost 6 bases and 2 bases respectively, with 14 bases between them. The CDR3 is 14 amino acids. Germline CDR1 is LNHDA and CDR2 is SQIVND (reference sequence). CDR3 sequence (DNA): TGTGCCAGTAGCCCCGTGGCAGGGACCTACGAGCAGTACTTC. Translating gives CASSPVAGTYEQYF.

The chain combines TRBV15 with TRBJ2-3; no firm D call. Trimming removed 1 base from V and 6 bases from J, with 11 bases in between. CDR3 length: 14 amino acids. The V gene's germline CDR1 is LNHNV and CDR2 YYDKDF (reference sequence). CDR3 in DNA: TGTGCCACCAGCAGAGGTCTTTCGCGGGATACGCAGTATTTT. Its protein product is CATSRGLSRDTQYF.

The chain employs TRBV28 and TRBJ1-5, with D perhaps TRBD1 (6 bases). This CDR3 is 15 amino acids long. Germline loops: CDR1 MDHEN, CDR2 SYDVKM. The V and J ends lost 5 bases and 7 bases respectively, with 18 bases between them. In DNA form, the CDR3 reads TGTGCCAGCAGTCTTACCCCGGGGGGCGGCCAGCCCCAGCATTTT. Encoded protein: CASSLTPGGGQPQHF. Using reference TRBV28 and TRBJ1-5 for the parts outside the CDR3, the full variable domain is DVKVTQSSRYLVKRTGEKVFLECVQDMDHENMFWYRQDPGLGLRLIYFSYDVKMKEKGDIPEGYSVSREKKERFSLILESASTNQTSMYLCASSLTPGGGQPQHFGDGTRLSIL.

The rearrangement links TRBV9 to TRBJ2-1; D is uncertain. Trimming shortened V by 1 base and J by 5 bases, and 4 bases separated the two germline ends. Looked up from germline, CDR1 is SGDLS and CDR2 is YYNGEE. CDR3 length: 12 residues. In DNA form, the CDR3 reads TGTGCCAGCAGCGTACTCAACAATGAGCAGTTCTTC. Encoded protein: CASSVLNNEQFF.

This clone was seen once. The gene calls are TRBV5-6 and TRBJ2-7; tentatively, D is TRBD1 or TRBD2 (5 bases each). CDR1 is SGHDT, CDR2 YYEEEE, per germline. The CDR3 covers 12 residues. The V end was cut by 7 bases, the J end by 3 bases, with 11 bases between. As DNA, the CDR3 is TGTGCCAGCCACCGGGGCGTCTACGAGCAGTACTTC. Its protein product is CASHRGVYEQYF.

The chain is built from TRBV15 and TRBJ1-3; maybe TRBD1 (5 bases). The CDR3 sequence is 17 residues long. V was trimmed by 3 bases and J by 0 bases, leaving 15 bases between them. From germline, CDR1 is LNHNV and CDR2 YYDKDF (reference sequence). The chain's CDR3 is CATSRAWGEPSGNTIYF. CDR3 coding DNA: TGTGCCACCAGCAGGGCCTGGGGGGAACCCTCTGGAAACACCATATATTTT.

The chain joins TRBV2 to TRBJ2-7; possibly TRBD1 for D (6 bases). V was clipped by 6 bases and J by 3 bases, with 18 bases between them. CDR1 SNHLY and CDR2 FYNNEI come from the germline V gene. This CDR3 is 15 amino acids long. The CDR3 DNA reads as TGTGCCAGCAGGAACAGGGAAGCCCGACACTACGAGCAGTACTTC. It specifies CASRNREARHYEQYF.

CDR3 bases: TGTGCCAGCAGTCGCCGGGGCGGGGAGCTGTTTTTT. It codes for CASSRRGGELFF. This chain uses TRBV27 with TRBJ2-2; TRBD2 is a possible D gene (5 bases). The germline gives CDR1 MNHEY, CDR2 SMNVEV (reference sequence). CDR3 length equals 12 residues. V lost 5 bases and J 7 bases, leaving 8 bases between the germline ends.

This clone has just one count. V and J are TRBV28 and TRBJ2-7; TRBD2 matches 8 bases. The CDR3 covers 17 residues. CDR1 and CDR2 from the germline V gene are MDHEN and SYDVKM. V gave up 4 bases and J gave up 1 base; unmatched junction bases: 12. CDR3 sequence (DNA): TGTGCCAGCAGTTCCCCGAGCTCCAGCGGGGGTTCCTACGAGCAGTACTTC. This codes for CASSSPSSSGGSYEQYF.

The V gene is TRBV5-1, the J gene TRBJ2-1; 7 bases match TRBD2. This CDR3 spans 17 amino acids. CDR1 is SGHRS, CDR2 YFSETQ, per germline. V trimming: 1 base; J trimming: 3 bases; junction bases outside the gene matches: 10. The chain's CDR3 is CASSLRASGAVYNEQFF. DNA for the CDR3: TGCGCCAGCAGCTTGAGGGCTAGCGGAGCCGTCTACAATGAGCAGTTCTTC.

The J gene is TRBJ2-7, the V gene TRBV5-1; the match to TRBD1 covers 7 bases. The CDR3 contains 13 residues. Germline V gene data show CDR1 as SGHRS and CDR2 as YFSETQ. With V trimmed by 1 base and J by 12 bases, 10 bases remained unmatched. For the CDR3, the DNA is TGCGCCAGCAGCTTGCCTCGACAGGGAGTGTGGTACTTC. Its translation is CASSLPRQGVWYF. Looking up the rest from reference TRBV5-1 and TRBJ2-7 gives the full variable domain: KAGVTQTPRYLIKTRGQQVTLSCSPISGHRSVSWYQQTPGQGLQFLFEYFSETQRNKGNFPGRFSGRQFSNSRSEMNVSTLELGDSALYLCASSLPRQGVWYFGPGTRLTVT.

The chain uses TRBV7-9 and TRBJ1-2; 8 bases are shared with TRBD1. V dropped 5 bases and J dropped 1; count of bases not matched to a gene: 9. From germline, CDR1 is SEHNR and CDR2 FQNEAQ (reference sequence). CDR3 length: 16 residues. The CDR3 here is CASSVSRTGSNYGYTF. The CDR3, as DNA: TGTGCCAGCAGCGTCAGTCGGACAGGGAGTAACTATGGCTACACCTTC.

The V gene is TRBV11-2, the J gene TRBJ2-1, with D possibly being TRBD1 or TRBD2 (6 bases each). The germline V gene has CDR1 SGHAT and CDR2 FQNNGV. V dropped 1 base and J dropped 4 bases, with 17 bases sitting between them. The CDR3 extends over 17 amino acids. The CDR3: CASSLAPGGVLYNEQFF. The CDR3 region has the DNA TGTGCCAGCAGCTTAGCTCCCGGGGGCGTTTTGTACAATGAGCAGTTCTTC.

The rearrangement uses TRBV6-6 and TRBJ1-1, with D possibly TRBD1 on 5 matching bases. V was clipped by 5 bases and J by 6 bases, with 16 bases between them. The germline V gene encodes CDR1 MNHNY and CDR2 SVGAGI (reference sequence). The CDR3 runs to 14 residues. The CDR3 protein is CASSVGPGAPEAFF. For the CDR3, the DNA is TGTGCCAGCAGTGTCGGGCCCGGGGCTCCTGAAGCTTTCTTT.

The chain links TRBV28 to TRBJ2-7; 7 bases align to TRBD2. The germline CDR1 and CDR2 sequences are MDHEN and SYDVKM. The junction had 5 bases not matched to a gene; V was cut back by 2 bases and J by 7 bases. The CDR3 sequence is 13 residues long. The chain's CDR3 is CASSLGIGGEQYF. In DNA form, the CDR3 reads TGTGCCAGCAGTTTAGGGATCGGGGGGGAGCAGTACTTC.

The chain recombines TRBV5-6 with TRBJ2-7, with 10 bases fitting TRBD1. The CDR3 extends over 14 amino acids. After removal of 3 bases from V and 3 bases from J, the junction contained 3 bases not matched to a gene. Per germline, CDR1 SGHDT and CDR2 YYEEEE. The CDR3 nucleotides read TGTGCCAGCAGCTCCCGGGACAGGGGCTACGAGCAGTACTTC. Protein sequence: CASSSRDRGYEQYF.

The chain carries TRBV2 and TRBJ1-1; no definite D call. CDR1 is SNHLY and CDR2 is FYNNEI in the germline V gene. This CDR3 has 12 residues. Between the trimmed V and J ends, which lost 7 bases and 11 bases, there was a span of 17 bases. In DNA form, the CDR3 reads TGTGCCAGCATTTATCCAGACCCAAGGGCTTTCTTT. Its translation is CASIYPDPRAFF. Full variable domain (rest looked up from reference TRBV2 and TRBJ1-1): EPEVTQTPSHQVTQMGQEVILRCVPISNHLYFYWYRQILGQKVEFLVSFYNNEISEKSEIFDDQFSVERPDGSNFTLKIRSTKLEDSAMYFCASIYPDPRAFFGQGTRLTVV.

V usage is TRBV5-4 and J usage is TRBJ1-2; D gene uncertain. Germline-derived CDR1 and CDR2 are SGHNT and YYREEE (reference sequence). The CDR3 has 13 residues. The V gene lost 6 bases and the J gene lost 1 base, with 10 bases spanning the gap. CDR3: CASTPLGNYGYTF. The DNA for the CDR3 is TGTGCCAGCACCCCCCTGGGTAACTATGGCTACACCTTC.